This T cell receptor beta chain was sequenced for a study of CD8 T cells in ankylosing spondylitis. Making use of molecular barcodes, quantitative 5'-RACE generated TCR beta libraries. TCRdb ran MiXCR on the 5' RACE reads and lists one entry per CDR3 protein. The sample has 300,000 to 400,000 distinct CDR3 sequences, around 15% seen once. The CDR3 totals 14 residues. Germline V CDR1 and CDR2: SGHRS, YFSETQ. The germline V and J ends were trimmed by 4 bases and 0 bases, with 7 bases remaining between them. This clonotype was counted at least ten times. The rearrangement joins TRBV5-1 to TRBJ1-4, with D unclear. This TCR derives from a male donor with ankylosing spondylitis or in good health (not recorded which). The sequenced sample consisted of blood, either unsorted or a sorted T cell fraction (not recorded which). The CDR3 spells CASSGGATNEKLFF. The CDR3 DNA sequence: TGCGCCAGCAGCGGAGGTGCAACTAATGAAAAACTGTTTTTT. Based on the CDR3 plus reference TRBV5-1 and TRBJ1-4, the full variable domain is KAGVTQTPRYLIKTRGQQVTLSCSPISGHRSVSWYQQTPGQGLQFLFEYFSETQRNKGNFPGRFSGRQFSNSRSEMNVSTLELGDSALYLCASSGGATNEKLFFGSGTQLSVL.